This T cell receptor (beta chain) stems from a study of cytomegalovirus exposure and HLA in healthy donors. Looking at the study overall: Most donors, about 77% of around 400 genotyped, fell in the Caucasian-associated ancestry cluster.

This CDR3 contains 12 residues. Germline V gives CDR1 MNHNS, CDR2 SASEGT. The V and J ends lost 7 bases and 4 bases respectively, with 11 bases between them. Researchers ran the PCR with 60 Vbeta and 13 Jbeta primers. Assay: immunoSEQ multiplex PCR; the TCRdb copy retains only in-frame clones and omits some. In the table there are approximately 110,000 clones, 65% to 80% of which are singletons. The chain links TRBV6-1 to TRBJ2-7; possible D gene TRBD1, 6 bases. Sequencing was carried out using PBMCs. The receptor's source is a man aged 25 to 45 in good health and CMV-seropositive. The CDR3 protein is CASNVQGYEQYF. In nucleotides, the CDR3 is TGTGCCAGCAATGTACAGGGATACGAGCAGTACTTC.